The clone carrying this TCR beta chain was recorded only once. The antigen is unknown. Data came from immunoSEQ multiplex PCR; TCRdb stores just in-frame clones and leaves some out. Of some 2,500,000 clones listed, roughly 93% were seen once; the top ten hold more than 0.35%. The entry originates in a study of shared clonotypes between healthy human individuals. The trim removed 6 bases at V and 0 bases at J, leaving 4 bases unmatched. Germline lookup yields CDR1 SQVTM and CDR2 ANQGSEA. This CDR3 is 14 amino acids long. Regarding the study as a whole: On the whole, naive subsets had larger estimated richness than memory subsets had. The low donor count limited represented genetic and exposure-history diversity. A handful of donors shared approximately 5% of their naive CD4 clonotypes. Deeper or shallower sequencing was expected to change how clonotypes are shared among donors.

This sequence joins TRBV29-1 and TRBJ1-3, with TRBD1 identical over 8 bases. The specimen sequenced was naive CD4+ T cells from PBMCs. Stated subset: CD45RA+ positively selected. The sequence was collected from a man aged 18 to 35 in good health. Some clones in this sample may be carry-over from other donors' samples. Here the CDR3 reads CSVLQGGSGNTIYF. The CDR3 nucleotides read TGCAGCGTCCTACAGGGGGGCTCTGGAAACACCATATATTTT. Full variable domain (missing parts from reference TRBV29-1 and TRBJ1-3): SAVISQKPSRDICQRGTSLTIQCQVDSQVTMMFWYRQQPGQSLTLIATANQGSEATYESGFVIDKFPISRPNLTFSTLTVSNMSPEDSSIYLCSVLQGGSGNTIYFGEGSWLTVV.